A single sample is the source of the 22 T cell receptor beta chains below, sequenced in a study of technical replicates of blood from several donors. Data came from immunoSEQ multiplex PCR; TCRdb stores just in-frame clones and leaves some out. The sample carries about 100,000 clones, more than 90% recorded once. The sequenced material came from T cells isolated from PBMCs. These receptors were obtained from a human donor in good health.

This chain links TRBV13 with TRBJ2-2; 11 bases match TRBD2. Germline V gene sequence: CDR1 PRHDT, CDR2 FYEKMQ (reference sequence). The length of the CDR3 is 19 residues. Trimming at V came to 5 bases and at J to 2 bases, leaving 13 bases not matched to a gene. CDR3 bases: TGTGCCAGCAGCCCCCTAGACGCACTAGCGGGGGCAAACACCGGGGAGCTGTTTTTT. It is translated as CASSPLDALAGANTGELFF. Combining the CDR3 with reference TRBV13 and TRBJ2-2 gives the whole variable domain AAGVIQSPRHLIKEKRETATLKCYPIPRHDTVYWYQQGPGQDPQFLISFYEKMQSDKGSIPDRFSAQQFSDYHSELNMSSLELGDSALYFCASSPLDALAGANTGELFFGEGSRLTVL.

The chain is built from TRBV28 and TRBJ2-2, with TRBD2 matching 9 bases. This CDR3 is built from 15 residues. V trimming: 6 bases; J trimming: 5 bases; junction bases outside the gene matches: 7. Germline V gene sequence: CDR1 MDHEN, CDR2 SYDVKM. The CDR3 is CASSIAGVITGELFF. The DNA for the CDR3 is TGTGCCAGCAGCATAGCGGGAGTTATAACCGGGGAGCTGTTTTTT.

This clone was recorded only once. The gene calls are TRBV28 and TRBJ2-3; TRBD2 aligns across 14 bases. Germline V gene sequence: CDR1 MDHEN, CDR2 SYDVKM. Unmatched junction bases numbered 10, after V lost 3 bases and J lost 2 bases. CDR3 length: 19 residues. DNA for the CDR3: TGTGCCAGCAGTTTCTCCCCGGGACTAGCGGGAGCCCTCACAGATACGCAGTATTTT. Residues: CASSFSPGLAGALTDTQYF.

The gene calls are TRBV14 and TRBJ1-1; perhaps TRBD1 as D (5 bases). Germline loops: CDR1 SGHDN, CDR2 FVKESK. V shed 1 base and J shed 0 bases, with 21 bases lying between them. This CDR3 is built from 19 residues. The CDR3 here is CASSQGRGLRRLMNTEAFF. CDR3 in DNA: TGTGCCAGCAGCCAAGGCCGGGGACTGCGTAGACTTATGAACACTGAAGCTTTCTTT.

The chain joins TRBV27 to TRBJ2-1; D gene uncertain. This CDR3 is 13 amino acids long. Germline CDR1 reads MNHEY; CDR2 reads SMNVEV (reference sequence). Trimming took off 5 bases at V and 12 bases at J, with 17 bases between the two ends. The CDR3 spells CASSLSRPGWQFF. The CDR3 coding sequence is TGTGCCAGCAGTCTTAGCCGCCCCGGGTGGCAGTTCTTC.

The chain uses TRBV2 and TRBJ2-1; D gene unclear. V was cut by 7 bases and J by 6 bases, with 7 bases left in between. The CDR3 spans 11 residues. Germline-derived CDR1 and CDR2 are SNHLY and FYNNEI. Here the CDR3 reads CASISGNEQFF. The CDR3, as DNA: TGTGCCAGCATCTCGGGCAATGAGCAGTTCTTC.

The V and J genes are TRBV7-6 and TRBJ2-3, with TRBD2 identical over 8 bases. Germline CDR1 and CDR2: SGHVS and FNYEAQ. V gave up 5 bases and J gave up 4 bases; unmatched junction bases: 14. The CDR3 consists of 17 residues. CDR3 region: CASSRMFQRERADTQYF. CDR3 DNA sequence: TGTGCCAGCAGCCGCATGTTCCAGCGGGAGAGGGCAGATACGCAGTATTTT.

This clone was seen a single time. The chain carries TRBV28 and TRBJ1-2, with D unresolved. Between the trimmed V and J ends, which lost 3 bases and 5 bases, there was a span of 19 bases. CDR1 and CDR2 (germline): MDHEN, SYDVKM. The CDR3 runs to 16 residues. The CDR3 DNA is TGTGCCAGCAGTTTCCCCGACATGTTATATAAGTATGGCTACACCTTC. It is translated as CASSFPDMLYKYGYTF.

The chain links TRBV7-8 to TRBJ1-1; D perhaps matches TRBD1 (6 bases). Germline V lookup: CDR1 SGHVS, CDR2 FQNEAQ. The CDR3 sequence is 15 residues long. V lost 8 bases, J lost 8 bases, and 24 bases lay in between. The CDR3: CASLEGGGPVIEAFF. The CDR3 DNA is TGTGCCAGCCTCGAAGGGGGGGGTCCGGTTATAGAAGCTTTCTTT.

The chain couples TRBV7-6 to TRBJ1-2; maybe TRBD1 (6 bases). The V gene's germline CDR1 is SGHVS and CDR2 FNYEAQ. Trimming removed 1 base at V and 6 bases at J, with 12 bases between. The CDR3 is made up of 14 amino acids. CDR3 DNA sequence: TGTGCCAGCAGCTTAGTCGGGGCAGGGGATGGCTACACCTTC. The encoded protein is CASSLVGAGDGYTF.

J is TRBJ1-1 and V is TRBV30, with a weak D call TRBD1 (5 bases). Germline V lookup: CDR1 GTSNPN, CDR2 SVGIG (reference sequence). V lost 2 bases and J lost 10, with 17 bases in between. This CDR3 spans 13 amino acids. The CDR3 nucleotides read TGTGCCTGGAGTAAGGGGCGAACGCTGGTAGCTTTCTTT. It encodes CAWSKGRTLVAFF.

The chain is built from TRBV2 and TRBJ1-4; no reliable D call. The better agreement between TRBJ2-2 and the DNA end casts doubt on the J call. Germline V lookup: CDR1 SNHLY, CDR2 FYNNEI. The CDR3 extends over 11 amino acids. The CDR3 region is CASRIPGELFF. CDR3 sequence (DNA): TGTGCCAGCAGAATTCCAGGGGAGCTGTTTTTT.

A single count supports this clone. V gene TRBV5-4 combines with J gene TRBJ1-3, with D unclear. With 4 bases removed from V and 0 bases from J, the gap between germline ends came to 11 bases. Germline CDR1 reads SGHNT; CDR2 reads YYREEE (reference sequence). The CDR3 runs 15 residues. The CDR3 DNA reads TGTGCCAGCAGCCGCTACCGGGACTCTGGAAACACCATATATTTT. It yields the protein CASSRYRDSGNTIYF.

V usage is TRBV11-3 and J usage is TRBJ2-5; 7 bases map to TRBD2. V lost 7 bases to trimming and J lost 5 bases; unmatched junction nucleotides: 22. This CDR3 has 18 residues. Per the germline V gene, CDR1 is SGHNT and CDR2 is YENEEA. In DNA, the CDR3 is TGTGCCAGCACCCAAGGGGCGAGAGACGGGGGGTTTGGTGAGACCCAGTACTTC. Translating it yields CASTQGARDGGFGETQYF. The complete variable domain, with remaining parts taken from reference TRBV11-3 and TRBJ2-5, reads EAGVVQSPRYKIIEKKQPVAFWCNPISGHNTLYWYLQNLGQGPELLIRYENEEAVDDSQLPKDRFSAERLKGVDSTLKIQPAELGDSAVYLCASTQGARDGGFGETQYFGPGTRLLVL.

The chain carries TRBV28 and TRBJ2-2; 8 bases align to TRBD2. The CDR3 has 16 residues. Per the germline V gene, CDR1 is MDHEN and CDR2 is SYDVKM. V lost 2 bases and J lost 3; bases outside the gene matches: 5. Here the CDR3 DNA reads TGTGCCAGCAGTTTACCGGGACTAGGGTACACCGGGGAGCTGTTTTTT. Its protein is CASSLPGLGYTGELFF.

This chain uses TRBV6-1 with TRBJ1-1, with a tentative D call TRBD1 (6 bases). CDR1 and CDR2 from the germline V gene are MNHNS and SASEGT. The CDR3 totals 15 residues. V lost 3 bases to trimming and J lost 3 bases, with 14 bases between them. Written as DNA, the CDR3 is TGTGCCAGCAGTGACGGGGGGCGGGCTGACACTGAAGCTTTCTTT. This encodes CASSDGGRADTEAFF.

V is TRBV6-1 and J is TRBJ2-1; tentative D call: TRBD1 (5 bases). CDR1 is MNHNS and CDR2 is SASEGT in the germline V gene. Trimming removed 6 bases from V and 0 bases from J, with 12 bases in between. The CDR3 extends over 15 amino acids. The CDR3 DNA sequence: TGTGCCAGCAGGGGGCCGGGCACCTCCTACAATGAGCAGTTCTTC. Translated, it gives CASRGPGTSYNEQFF.

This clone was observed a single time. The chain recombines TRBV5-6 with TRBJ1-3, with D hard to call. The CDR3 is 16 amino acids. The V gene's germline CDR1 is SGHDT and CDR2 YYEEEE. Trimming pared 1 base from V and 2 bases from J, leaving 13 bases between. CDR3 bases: TGTGCCAGCAGCTTGCGGAGGGCCCCTGCTGGAAACACCATATATTTT. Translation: CASSLRRAPAGNTIYF.

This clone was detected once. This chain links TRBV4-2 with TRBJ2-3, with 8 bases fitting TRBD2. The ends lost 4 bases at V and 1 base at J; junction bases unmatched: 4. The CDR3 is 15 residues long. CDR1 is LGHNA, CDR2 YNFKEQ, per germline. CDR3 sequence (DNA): TGTGCCAGCAGCCGAGCGGGAGTCGGCACAGATACGCAGTATTTT. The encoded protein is CASSRAGVGTDTQYF.

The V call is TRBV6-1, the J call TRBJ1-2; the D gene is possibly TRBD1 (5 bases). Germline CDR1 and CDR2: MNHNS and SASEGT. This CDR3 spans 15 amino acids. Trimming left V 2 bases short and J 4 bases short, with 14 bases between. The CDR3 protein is CASSESSGRAYGYTF. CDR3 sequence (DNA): TGTGCCAGCAGTGAAAGCAGTGGCAGGGCCTATGGCTACACCTTC.

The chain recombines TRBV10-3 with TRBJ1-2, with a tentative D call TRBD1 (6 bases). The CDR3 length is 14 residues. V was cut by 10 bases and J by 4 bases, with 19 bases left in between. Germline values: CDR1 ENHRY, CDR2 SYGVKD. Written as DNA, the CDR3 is TGTGCCACCAATAGTCCTGGGGGGGCCTATGGCTACACCTTC. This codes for CATNSPGGAYGYTF.

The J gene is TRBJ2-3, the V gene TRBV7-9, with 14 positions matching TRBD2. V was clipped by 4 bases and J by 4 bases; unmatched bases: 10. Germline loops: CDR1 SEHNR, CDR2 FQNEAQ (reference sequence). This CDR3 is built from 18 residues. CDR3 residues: CASSYPGTSGGTADTQYF. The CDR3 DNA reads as TGTGCCAGCAGCTATCCCGGGACTAGCGGGGGAACGGCAGATACGCAGTATTTT.